The clone carrying this TCR beta chain was recorded a few times. What it binds is not known. Time point given: patch test 3, about 24 weeks after DPC sensitization. Described treatment: therapeutic diphenylcyclopropenone sensitization with weekly scalp DPC. TCRdb re-called the RACE reads with MiXCR, one entry per CDR3 protein. The sample includes about 190,000 distinct CDR3 sequences, about 22% of them seen just once. The sample comes from a study of human T cells and chemical hapten exposure. About the study: Upper-back patch tests with 0.01% DPC were read at 6 days. Points from the study as a whole: Patch test score rose with PT1 expanded TCRs, significant at 8, 16, 32, not 4.

Germline lookup yields CDR1 SGHRS and CDR2 YFSETQ. The V and J ends lost 4 bases and 2 bases, in that order; junction bases with no gene match: 2. The CDR3 loop spans 13 amino acids. V and J are TRBV5-1 and TRBJ2-7; 8 bases match TRBD1. Sequencing used whole blood, obtained in connection with sensitization to the hapten diphenylcyclopropenone (DPC). The TCR was taken from a woman between 40 and 50 years old with alopecia areata. Some clones in this sample may be carry-over from other donors' samples. CDR3 nucleotides: TGCGCCAGCAGCCCGGACAGGGCCTACGAGCAGTACTTC. Protein product: CASSPDRAYEQYF.